This T cell receptor (beta chain) was identified during a study of early T cells in non-severe SARS-CoV-2 infection. This clonotype was found many times. Trimming left V 5 bases short and J 4 bases short, with 9 bases between. This CDR3 has 13 amino acids. Germline loops: CDR1 SGHVS, CDR2 FNYEAQ. MiXCR, applied by TCRdb to the 5' RACE reads, yields one record per CDR3 protein. The sample has 33,000 or so distinct CDR3 sequences, 5.8% seen once. The genes are TRBV7-6 and TRBJ2-1; D may be TRBD1 (6 bases). The source is an adult who was a healthcare worker with PCR-confirmed SARS-CoV-2 infection or an uninfected control (not recorded which). Source material: whole blood. The CDR3 DNA follows: TGTGCCAGCAGCGGGGGCTTGTACAATGAGCAGTTCTTC. It codes for CASSGGLYNEQFF.